Listed here are 25 T cell receptor beta chains from one sample, sequenced in a study of blood T cell repertoires in COVID-19 (dated by TCRdb to about 2020). The library was made by the immunoSEQ multiplex PCR assay. TCRdb provides this immuneACCESS table in a form limited to in-frame rearrangements. Some clones are lacking; in checked studies, under half of them reflect an unresolved V gene, and why the rest are absent is not known. The table for this sample lists around 360,000 clones; around 87% of them were counted only once. More than 9% of the sample goes to the ten largest clones. The sample consisted of peripheral blood. The origin of the receptors is a woman aged 25 to 39 with COVID-19, enrolled during active disease.

This clone appeared a single time. This CDR3 reads CASWGRAGNEKLFF. CDR3 DNA sequence: TGTGCCTCTTGGGGCCGGGCAGGGAATGAAAAACTGTTTTTT. V usage is TRBV2 and J usage is TRBJ1-4; TRBD1 is a possible D gene (5 bases). This CDR3 is built from 14 residues. Per germline, CDR1 SNHLY and CDR2 FYNNEI. V lost 11 bases and J 5 bases, leaving 18 bases between the germline ends.

The V and J genes are TRBV4-3 and TRBJ1-5; D is unclear. The CDR3 has 15 residues. V was shortened by 1 base and J by 3 bases, with 10 bases between the two germline ends. The germline V gene has CDR1 LGHNA and CDR2 YSLEER. CDR3: CASSQARALNQPQHF. The CDR3 region has the DNA TGCGCCAGCAGCCAAGCGCGGGCCCTCAATCAGCCCCAGCATTTT.

V and J are TRBV3-1 (or the pseudogene TRBV3-2) and TRBJ2-7, with D perhaps matching TRBD2 (6 bases). Trimming stripped 3 bases from V and 7 bases from J, with 13 bases between. The germline V gene has CDR1 LGHDT and CDR2 YNNKEL (reference sequence). CDR3 length: 13 amino acids. CDR3 residues: CASSHAGPGEQYF. In nucleotides, the CDR3 is TGTGCCAGCAGCCACGCGGGACCGGGAGAGCAGTACTTC.

The chain employs TRBV28 and TRBJ2-1; the match to TRBD2 covers 10 bases. This CDR3 is built from 19 residues. J gave up 0 bases and V 3 bases, and 11 bases lay outside the gene matches. CDR1 is MDHEN, CDR2 SYDVKM, per germline. The CDR3 DNA is TGTGCCAGCAGTTTTAGTGGACTAGCGGAACCGAGCTCCTACAATGAGCAGTTCTTC. Translation gives CASSFSGLAEPSSYNEQFF.

The count of this clone is one. The chain is built from TRBV29-1 and TRBJ2-5; D gene ambiguous. The CDR3 totals 12 residues. V was clipped by 4 bases and J by 5 bases, with 11 bases between them. Germline values: CDR1 SQVTM, CDR2 ANQGSEA. As DNA, the CDR3 is TGCAGCGTTGGAGTCTCACAGGAGACCCAGTACTTC. Translation gives CSVGVSQETQYF.

This CDR3 reads CASSAGGHRNSPLHF. The CDR3 DNA reads TGTGCCAGCAGCGCGGGGGGCCACCGCAATTCACCCCTCCACTTT. This chain joins TRBV28 and TRBJ1-6, with D perhaps matching TRBD1 (6 bases). The germline gives CDR1 MDHEN, CDR2 SYDVKM. The CDR3 has 15 amino acids. Trimming stripped 6 bases from V and 7 bases from J, with 16 bases between.

CDR3: CASGQGKTQYF. As DNA, the CDR3 is TGTGCCAGTGGACAGGGAAAGACCCAGTACTTC. The gene calls are TRBV19 and TRBJ2-5; TRBD1 aligns across 8 bases. The CDR3 runs 11 residues. V trimming: 8 bases; J trimming: 6 bases; junction bases outside the gene matches: 2. Germline loops: CDR1 LNHDA, CDR2 SQIVND (reference sequence).

This clone appeared once. This chain links TRBV18 with TRBJ2-7, with 8 bases fitting TRBD2. Germline CDR1 and CDR2: KGHSH and LQKENI. The V segment lost 3 bases and the J segment 2 bases; nucleotides outside the gene matches: 3. CDR3 length: 14 amino acids. The DNA of the CDR3 is TGTGCCAGCTCACCCAGCGGGAGCGCCTACGAGCAGTACTTC. Translation: CASSPSGSAYEQYF.

This clone was seen only a few times. The V gene is TRBV28, the J gene TRBJ2-5; D not resolved. This CDR3 has 16 amino acids. V lost 4 bases to trimming and J lost 4 bases, with 19 bases between them. The V gene's germline CDR1 is MDHEN and CDR2 SYDVKM. In nucleotides, the CDR3 is TGTGCCAGCAGTTCCCACCCGCGGAGTGGCAGAGAGACCCAGTACTTC. Its protein product is CASSSHPRSGRETQYF.

J is TRBJ2-7 and V is TRBV27; 8 nucleotides match TRBD1. The germline V gene has CDR1 MNHEY and CDR2 SMNVEV (reference sequence). The CDR3 contains 15 residues. V dropped 6 bases and J dropped 5; count of bases not matched to a gene: 12. CDR3 region: CASRSRTGNVHEQYF. The CDR3 nucleotides read TGTGCCAGCAGGTCCCGGACAGGGAACGTCCACGAGCAGTACTTC.

This chain connects TRBV6-6 to TRBJ2-7; 8 nucleotides line up with TRBD2. CDR1 is MNHNY, CDR2 SVGAGI, per germline (reference sequence). V gave up 0 bases and J gave up 6 bases; unmatched junction bases: 10. This CDR3 has 16 amino acids. CDR3 loop: CASSYSASREGSEQYF. The CDR3, as DNA: TGTGCCAGCAGTTACTCCGCCTCCCGGGAGGGGAGCGAGCAGTACTTC.

The chain couples TRBV29-1 to TRBJ2-5; D gene uncertain. V lost 4 bases and J lost 5, with 11 bases in between. Looked up from germline, CDR1 is SQVTM and CDR2 is ANQGSEA. The CDR3 totals 12 residues. CDR3 in amino acids: CSVAIAGETQYF. The CDR3 DNA sequence: TGCAGCGTTGCTATAGCCGGCGAGACCCAGTACTTC.

The CDR3 DNA reads TGTGCCAGCAGCCCGGGAGGGACTAGTCCCACCACAGATACGCAGTATTTT. Amino acids: CASSPGGTSPTTDTQYF. The chain has TRBV3-1 (or the pseudogene TRBV3-2) and TRBJ2-3; TRBD2 agrees at 8 bases. The CDR3 has 17 amino acids. Germline V lookup: CDR1 LGHDT, CDR2 YNNKEL (reference sequence). V was pared by 4 bases and J by 2 bases, with 11 bases of the junction left unmatched.

This sequence joins TRBV30 and TRBJ2-2; 9 bases align to TRBD2. The germline CDR1 and CDR2 sequences are GTSNPN and SVGIG (reference sequence). V trimming: 3 bases; J trimming: 5 bases; junction bases outside the gene matches: 7. The CDR3 sequence is 15 residues long. In nucleotides, the CDR3 is TGTGCCTGGAGCCTGGGACTAGCTGGGACCGGGGAGCTGTTTTTT. Its protein product is CAWSLGLAGTGELFF.

This clone was found once. The V call is TRBV2, the J call TRBJ2-1; D perhaps matches TRBD2 (6 bases). This CDR3 contains 16 residues. Germline V gene data show CDR1 as SNHLY and CDR2 as FYNNEI. V was pared by 6 bases and J by 0 bases, with 15 bases between. CDR3 DNA sequence: TGTGCCAGCAGCCCCTGGGGGGATTACTCCTACAATGAGCAGTTCTTC. Its protein product is CASSPWGDYSYNEQFF.

CDR3 sequence: CASSPPLAGRYNEQFF. The CDR3 region has the DNA TGTGCCAGCTCACCACCTCTAGCGGGCCGCTACAATGAGCAGTTCTTC. The chain recombines TRBV18 with TRBJ2-1, with 8 bases lining up with TRBD2. V lost 0 bases, J lost 3 bases, and 4 bases stayed unmatched. The CDR3 has 16 residues. Germline V CDR1 and CDR2: KGHSH, LQKENI.

The chain is built from TRBV2 and TRBJ2-5; perhaps TRBD1 as D (5 bases). Trimming removed 8 bases from V and 3 bases from J, with 16 bases in between. CDR3 length: 14 amino acids. CDR1 is SNHLY and CDR2 is FYNNEI in the germline V gene. The CDR3 spells CASEGGAGEETQYF. Written as DNA, the CDR3 is TGTGCCAGCGAAGGTGGGGCCGGCGAAGAGACCCAGTACTTC. The whole variable domain, filled in from reference TRBV2 and TRBJ2-5, reads EPEVTQTPSHQVTQMGQEVILRCVPISNHLYFYWYRQILGQKVEFLVSFYNNEISEKSEIFDDQFSVERPDGSNFTLKIRSTKLEDSAMYFCASEGGAGEETQYFGPGTRLLVL.

V gene TRBV15 combines with J gene TRBJ2-7; tentatively, D is TRBD2 (6 bases). The CDR3 loop spans 15 amino acids. The ends were cut back, 5 bases at V and 5 bases at J, with 19 bases in the middle. Germline V gene lookup returns CDR1 LNHNV and CDR2 YYDKDF (reference sequence). The CDR3 DNA sequence: TGTGCCACCAGCGAACGGATTAGCGGATCAGACGAGCAGTACTTC. Protein sequence: CATSERISGSDEQYF.

The chain has TRBV5-4 and TRBJ1-1, with 9 bases aligning to TRBD1. After removal of 4 bases from V and 6 bases from J, the junction contained 13 bases not matched to a gene. Per germline, CDR1 SGHNT and CDR2 YYREEE (reference sequence). This CDR3 has 16 amino acids. CDR3 coding DNA: TGTGCCAGCAGCCCGCGTCCCGGGACAGGGACTCCTGAAGCTTTCTTT. It translates to CASSPRPGTGTPEAFF.

V and J are TRBV7-3 and TRBJ2-3; 9 bases agree with TRBD2. Germline values: CDR1 SGHTA, CDR2 FQGTGA. V lost 6 bases and J lost 3; bases outside the gene matches: 1. This CDR3 is 13 amino acids long. The CDR3 DNA sequence: TGTGCCAGCAGGACTAGCGGAACAGATACGCAGTATTTT. This codes for CASRTSGTDTQYF.

The chain combines TRBV7-9 with TRBJ1-3; weak D call: TRBD1 (6 bases). This CDR3 region has 16 residues. The V gene's germline CDR1 is SEHNR and CDR2 FQNEAQ (reference sequence). V shed 5 bases and J shed 0 bases, with 14 bases lying between them. The CDR3 DNA sequence: TGTGCCAGCAGCCGCAAAGGGGGGGGCTCTGGAAACACCATATATTTT. This translates into CASSRKGGGSGNTIYF.

This clone was detected only once. V gene TRBV19 combines with J gene TRBJ2-3; 8 positions match TRBD1. In germline, CDR1 is LNHDA, CDR2 SQIVND (reference sequence). The CDR3 spans 18 residues. Losses at the gene ends were 5 bases for V and 2 bases for J; bases not matched to a gene: 15. DNA for the CDR3: TGTGCCAGTAGTGGGACAGGAGCGAGTATTGGACACACAGATACGCAGTATTTT. It codes for CASSGTGASIGHTDTQYF.

V gene TRBV2 combines with J gene TRBJ2-5; TRBD1 agrees at 12 bases. CDR1 and CDR2 from the germline V gene are SNHLY and FYNNEI. V gave up 4 bases and J gave up 5 bases; unmatched junction bases: 5. The CDR3 covers 15 residues. This CDR3 is CASSARDRGRETQYF. The DNA for the CDR3 is TGTGCCAGCAGTGCCAGGGACAGGGGGCGGGAGACCCAGTACTTC. Complete variable domain (other parts from reference TRBV2 and TRBJ2-5): EPEVTQTPSHQVTQMGQEVILRCVPISNHLYFYWYRQILGQKVEFLVSFYNNEISEKSEIFDDQFSVERPDGSNFTLKIRSTKLEDSAMYFCASSARDRGRETQYFGPGTRLLVL.

The rearrangement links TRBV28 to TRBJ1-3, with 7 nucleotides matching TRBD1. With V trimmed by 0 bases and J by 5 bases, 7 bases remained unmatched. Germline lookup yields CDR1 MDHEN and CDR2 SYDVKM. The CDR3 has 16 residues. In DNA, the CDR3 is TGTGCCAGCAGTTTATGGCAGGGGGACCTGCGAAACACCATATATTTT. As protein: CASSLWQGDLRNTIYF.

The rearrangement joins TRBV28 to TRBJ2-7; 10 nucleotides align to TRBD2. Trimming removed 9 bases from V and 2 bases from J; junction bases left unmatched: 4. There are 13 residues in the CDR3. Germline V gene sequence: CDR1 MDHEN, CDR2 SYDVKM. CDR3 sequence (DNA): TGTGCCAGTGGGACTAGCGTCGCCTACGAGCAGTACTTC. This encodes CASGTSVAYEQYF.